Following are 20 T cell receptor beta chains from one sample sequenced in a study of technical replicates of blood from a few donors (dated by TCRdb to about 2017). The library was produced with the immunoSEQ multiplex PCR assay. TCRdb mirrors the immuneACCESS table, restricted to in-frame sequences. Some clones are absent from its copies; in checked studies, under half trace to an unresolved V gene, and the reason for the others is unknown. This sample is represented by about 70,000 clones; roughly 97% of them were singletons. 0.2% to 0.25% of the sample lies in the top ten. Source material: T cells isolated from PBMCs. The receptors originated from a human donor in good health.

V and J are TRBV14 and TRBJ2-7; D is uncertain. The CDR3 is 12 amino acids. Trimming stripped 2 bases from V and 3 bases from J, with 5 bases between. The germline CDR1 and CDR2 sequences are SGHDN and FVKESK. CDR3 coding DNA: TGTGCCAGCAGCCAATTACTCTACGAGCAGTACTTC. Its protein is CASSQLLYEQYF.

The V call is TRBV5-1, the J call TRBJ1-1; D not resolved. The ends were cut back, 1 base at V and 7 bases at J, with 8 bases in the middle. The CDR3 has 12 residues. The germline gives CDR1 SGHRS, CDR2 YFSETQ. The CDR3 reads CASSLSGVEAFF. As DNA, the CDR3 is TGCGCCAGCAGCTTGTCCGGGGTTGAAGCTTTCTTT.

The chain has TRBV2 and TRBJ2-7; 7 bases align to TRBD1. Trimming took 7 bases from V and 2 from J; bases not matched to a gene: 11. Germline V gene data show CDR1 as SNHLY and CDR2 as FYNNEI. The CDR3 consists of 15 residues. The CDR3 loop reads CASTPGGPRTYEQYF. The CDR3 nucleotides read TGTGCCAGCACTCCAGGGGGACCGCGTACCTACGAGCAGTACTTC.

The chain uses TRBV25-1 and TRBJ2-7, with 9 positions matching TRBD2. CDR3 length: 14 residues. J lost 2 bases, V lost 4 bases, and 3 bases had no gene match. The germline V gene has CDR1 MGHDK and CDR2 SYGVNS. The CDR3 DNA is TGTGCCAGCAGTGGCTTAGCGGGGGCCTACGAGCAGTACTTC. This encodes CASSGLAGAYEQYF.

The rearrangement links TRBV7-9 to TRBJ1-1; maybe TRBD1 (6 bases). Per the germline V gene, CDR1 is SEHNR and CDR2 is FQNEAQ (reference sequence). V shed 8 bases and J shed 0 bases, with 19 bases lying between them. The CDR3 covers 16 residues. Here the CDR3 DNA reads TGTGCCAGCGACTTCGGGGACACGCAATTGAACACTGAAGCTTTCTTT. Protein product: CASDFGDTQLNTEAFF.

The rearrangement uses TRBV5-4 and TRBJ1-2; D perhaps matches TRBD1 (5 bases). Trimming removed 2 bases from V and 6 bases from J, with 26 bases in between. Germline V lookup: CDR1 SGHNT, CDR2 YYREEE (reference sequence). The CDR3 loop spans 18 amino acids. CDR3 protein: CASSLAGHARGRYDGYTF. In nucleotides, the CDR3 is TGTGCCAGCAGCTTAGCAGGACATGCCCGAGGAAGGTACGATGGCTACACCTTC.

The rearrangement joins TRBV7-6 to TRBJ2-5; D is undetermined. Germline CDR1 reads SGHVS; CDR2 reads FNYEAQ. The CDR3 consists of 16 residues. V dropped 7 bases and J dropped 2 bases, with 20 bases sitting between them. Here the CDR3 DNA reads TGTGCCAGCACATACCGTAACGGTGCGTTGCAAGAGACCCAGTACTTC. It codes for CASTYRNGALQETQYF.

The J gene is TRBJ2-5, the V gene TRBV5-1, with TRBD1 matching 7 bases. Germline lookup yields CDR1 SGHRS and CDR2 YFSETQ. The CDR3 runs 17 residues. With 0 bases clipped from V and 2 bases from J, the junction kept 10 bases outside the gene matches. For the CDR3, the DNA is TGCGCCAGCAGCTTGGAATCCGGGACAGACAGTCAAGAGACCCAGTACTTC. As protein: CASSLESGTDSQETQYF.

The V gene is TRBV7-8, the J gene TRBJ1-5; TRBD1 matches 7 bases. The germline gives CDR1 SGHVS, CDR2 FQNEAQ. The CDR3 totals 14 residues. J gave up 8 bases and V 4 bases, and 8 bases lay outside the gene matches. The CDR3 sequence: CASSSRGTGEPQHF. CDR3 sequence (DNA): TGTGCCAGCAGCTCCAGGGGGACTGGGGAGCCCCAGCATTTT.

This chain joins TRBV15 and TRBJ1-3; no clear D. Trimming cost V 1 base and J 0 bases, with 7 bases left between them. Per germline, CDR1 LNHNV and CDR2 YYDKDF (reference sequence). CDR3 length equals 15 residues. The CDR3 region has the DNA TGTGCCACCAGCAGAGCATCCAACTCTGGAAACACCATATATTTT. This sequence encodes CATSRASNSGNTIYF.

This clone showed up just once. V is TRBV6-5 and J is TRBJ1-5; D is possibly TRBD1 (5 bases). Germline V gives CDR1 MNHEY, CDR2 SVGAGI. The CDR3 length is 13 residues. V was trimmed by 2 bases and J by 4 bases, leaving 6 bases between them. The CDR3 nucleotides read TGTGCCAGCAGTTACAGGGGAAATCAGCCCCAGCATTTT. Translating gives CASSYRGNQPQHF.

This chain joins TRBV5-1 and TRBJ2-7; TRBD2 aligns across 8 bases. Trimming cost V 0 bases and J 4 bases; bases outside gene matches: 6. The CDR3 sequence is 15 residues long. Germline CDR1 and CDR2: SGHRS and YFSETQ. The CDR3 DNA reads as TGCGCCAGCAGCTTGGCCAATAGCGGGACGTACGAGCAGTACTTC. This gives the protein CASSLANSGTYEQYF.

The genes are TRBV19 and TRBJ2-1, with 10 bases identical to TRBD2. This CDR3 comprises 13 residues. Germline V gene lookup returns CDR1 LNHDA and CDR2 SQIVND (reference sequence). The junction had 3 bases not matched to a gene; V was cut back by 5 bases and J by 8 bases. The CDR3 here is CASSERGGYEQFF. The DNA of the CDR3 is TGTGCCAGTAGTGAGCGGGGGGGCTATGAGCAGTTCTTC.

CDR3 in amino acids: CASSAQGADGYTF. Here the CDR3 DNA reads TGTGCCAGCAGCGCCCAGGGGGCGGATGGCTACACCTTC. V is TRBV9 and J is TRBJ1-2, with TRBD1 matching 8 bases. In germline, CDR1 is SGDLS, CDR2 YYNGEE. The CDR3 contains 13 residues. V trimming: 3 bases; J trimming: 6 bases; junction bases outside the gene matches: 4.

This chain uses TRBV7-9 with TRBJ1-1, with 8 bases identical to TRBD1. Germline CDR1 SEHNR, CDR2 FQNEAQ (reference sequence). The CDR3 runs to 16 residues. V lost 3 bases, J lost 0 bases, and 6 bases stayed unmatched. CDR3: CASSFGTGFMNTEAFF. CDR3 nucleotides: TGTGCCAGCAGCTTCGGGACAGGTTTTATGAACACTGAAGCTTTCTTT. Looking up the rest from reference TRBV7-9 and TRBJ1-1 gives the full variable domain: DTGVSQNPRHKITKRGQNVTFRCDPISEHNRLYWYRQTLGQGPEFLTYFQNEAQLEKSRLLSDRFSAERPKGSFSTLEIQRTEQGDSAMYLCASSFGTGFMNTEAFFGQGTRLTVV.

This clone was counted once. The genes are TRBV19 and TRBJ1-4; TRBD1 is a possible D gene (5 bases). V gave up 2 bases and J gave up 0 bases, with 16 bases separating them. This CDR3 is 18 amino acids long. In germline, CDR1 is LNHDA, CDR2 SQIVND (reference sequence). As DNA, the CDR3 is TGTGCCAGTAGTATAAGGTATCCCACGACAGCAACTAATGAAAAACTGTTTTTT. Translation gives CASSIRYPTTATNEKLFF.

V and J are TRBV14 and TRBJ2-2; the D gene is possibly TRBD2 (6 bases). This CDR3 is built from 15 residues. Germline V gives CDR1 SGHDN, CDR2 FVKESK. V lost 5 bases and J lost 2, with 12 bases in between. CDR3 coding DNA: TGTGCCAGCAGCAGACGGACTACTAACACCGGGGAGCTGTTTTTT. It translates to CASSRRTTNTGELFF.

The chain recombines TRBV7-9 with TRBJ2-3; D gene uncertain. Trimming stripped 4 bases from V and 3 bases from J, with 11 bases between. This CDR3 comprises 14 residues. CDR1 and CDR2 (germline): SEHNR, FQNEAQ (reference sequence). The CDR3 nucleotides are TGTGCCAGCAGCTACGGAGTGTCAACAGATACGCAGTATTTT. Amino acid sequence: CASSYGVSTDTQYF. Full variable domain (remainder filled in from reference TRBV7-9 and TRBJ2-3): DTGVSQNPRHKITKRGQNVTFRCDPISEHNRLYWYRQTLGQGPEFLTYFQNEAQLEKSRLLSDRFSAERPKGSFSTLEIQRTEQGDSAMYLCASSYGVSTDTQYFGPGTRLTVL.

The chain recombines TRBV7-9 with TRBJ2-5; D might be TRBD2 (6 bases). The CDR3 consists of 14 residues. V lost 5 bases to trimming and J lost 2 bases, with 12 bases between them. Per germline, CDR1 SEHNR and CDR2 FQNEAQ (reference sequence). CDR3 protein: CASSETSVQETQYF. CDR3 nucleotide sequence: TGTGCCAGCAGCGAGACTAGTGTACAAGAGACCCAGTACTTC.

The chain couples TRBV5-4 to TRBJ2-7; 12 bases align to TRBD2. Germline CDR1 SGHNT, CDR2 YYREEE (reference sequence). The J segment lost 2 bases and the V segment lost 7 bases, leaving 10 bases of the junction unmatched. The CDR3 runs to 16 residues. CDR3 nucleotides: TGTGCCAGCCGCCTAACGCGGACTAGCGGGACCTACGAGCAGTACTTC. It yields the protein CASRLTRTSGTYEQYF.